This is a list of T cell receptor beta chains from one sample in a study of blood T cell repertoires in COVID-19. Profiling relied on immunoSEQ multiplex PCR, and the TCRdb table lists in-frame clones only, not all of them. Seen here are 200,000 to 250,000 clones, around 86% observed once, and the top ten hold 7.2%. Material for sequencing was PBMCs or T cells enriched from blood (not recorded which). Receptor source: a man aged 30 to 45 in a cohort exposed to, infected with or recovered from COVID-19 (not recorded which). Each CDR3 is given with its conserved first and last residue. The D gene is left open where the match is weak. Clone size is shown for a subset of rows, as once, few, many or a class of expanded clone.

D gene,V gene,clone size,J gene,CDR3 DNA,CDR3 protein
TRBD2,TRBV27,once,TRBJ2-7,TGTGCCAGCAGTTTACGACTAGCGGGATCTACTGACGAAACCGCGCAGTACTTC,CASSLRLAGSTDETAQYF
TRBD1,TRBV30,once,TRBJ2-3,TGTGCCTGGAGTGTATGCCGGACAGGACGGGGCACAGATACGCAGTATTTT,CAWSVCRTGRGTDTQYF
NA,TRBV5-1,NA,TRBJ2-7,TGCGCCAGCAGCAAGGAAGGAGGTTACGAGCAGTACTTC,CASSKEGGYEQYF
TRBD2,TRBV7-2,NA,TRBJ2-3,TGTGCCAGCAGCTTAACTAGAGCGGGAGGTTCTGCAGATACGCAGTATTTT,CASSLTRAGGSADTQYF
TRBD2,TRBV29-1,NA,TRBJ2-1,TGCAGCGTTGACCAGACTAGCGGGATCTACAATGAGCAGTTCTTC,CSVDQTSGIYNEQFF
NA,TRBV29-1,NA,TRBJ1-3,TGCAGCGCCGGGACTCCCCGGACTGGAAACACCATATATTTT,CSAGTPRTGNTIYF
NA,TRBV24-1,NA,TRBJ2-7,TGTGCCACCAGTGCTGGTTCAGGGTACTCCTACGAGCAGTACTTC,CATSAGSGYSYEQYF
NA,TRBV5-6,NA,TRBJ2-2,TGTGCCAGCAGCCAAAACAGTTTATGGACCGGGGAGCTGTTTTTT,CASSQNSLWTGELFF
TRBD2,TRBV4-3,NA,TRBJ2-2,TGCGCCAGCAGCCAAGGAACTAGCGGGAGGATGGACACCGGGGAGCTGTTTTTT,CASSQGTSGRMDTGELFF
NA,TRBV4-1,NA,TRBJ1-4,TGCGCCAGCAGCGAAAGCGGGTCTGGGGATGAAAAACTGTTTTTT,CASSESGSGDEKLFF
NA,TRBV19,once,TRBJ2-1,TGTGCCAGTAGCGGGAGCTACTACAATGAGCAGTTCTTC,CASSGSYYNEQFF
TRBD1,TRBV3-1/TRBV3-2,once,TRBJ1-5,TGTGCCAGCAGTCCGACAGGGGGGAGCAATCAGCCCCAGCATTTT,CASSPTGGSNQPQHF
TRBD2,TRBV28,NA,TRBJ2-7,TGTGCCAGCAGTTTATTGTCGTCTAGCGGGAGCTCCTACGAGCAGTACTTC,CASSLLSSSGSSYEQYF
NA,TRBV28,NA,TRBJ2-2,TGTGCCACCAGGTGGGGCCTAAACACCGGGGAGCTGTTTTTT,CATRWGLNTGELFF
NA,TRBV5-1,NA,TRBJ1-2,TGCGCCAGCAGCCTCGGAGGGTCAGGTGACTATGGCTACACCTTC,CASSLGGSGDYGYTF
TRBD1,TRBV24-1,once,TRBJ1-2,TGTGCCACCAGTGACGTACAGGGGGCTGGCGGCTACACCTTC,CATSDVQGAGGYTF